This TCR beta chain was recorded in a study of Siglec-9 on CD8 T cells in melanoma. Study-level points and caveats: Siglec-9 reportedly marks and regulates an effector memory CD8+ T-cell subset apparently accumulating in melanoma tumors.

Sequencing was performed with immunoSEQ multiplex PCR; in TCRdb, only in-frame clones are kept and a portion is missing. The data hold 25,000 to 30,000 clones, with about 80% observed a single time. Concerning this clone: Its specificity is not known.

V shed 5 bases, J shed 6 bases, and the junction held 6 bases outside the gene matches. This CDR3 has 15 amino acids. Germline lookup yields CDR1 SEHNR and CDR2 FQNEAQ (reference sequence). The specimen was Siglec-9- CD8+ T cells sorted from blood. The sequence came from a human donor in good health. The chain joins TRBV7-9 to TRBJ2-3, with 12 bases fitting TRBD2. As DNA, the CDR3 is TGTGCCAGCAGCCTGACTAGCGGGAGATTGGATACGCAGTATTTT. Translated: CASSLTSGRLDTQYF.